One sample yielded the 8 T cell receptor beta chains listed below, sequenced in a study of blood T cell repertoires in COVID-19. The assay was immunoSEQ multiplex PCR, and TCRdb's table has in-frame clones only and misses some. The repertoire has over 200,000 clones, approximately 88% of them found once; the top ten carry roughly 0.8%. The sequencing sample was made of peripheral blood. The receptors derive from a woman aged 30 to 39 with acute or convalescent COVID-19.

The chain has TRBV7-2 and TRBJ2-7; tentatively, D is TRBD2 (6 bases). This CDR3 has 16 residues. Germline V gives CDR1 SGHTA, CDR2 FQGNSA. The ends were cut back, 2 bases at V and 5 bases at J, with 19 bases in the middle. CDR3 DNA: TGTGCCAGCAGCTTATATACGGGCGGGGCTACTAACGAGCAGTACTTC. It is translated as CASSLYTGGATNEQYF. The whole variable domain, remainder taken from reference TRBV7-2 and TRBJ2-7, is GAGVSQSPSNKVTEKGKDVELRCDPISGHTALYWYRQSLGQGLEFLIYFQGNSAPDKSGLPSDRFSAERTGGSVSTLTIQRTQQEDSAVYLCASSLYTGGATNEQYFGPGTRLTVT.

The chain carries TRBV10-3 and TRBJ1-4, with 11 bases fitting TRBD1. The V segment lost 4 bases and the J segment 7 bases; nucleotides outside the gene matches: 2. The length of the CDR3 is 14 residues. The germline CDR1 and CDR2 sequences are ENHRY and SYGVKD. The CDR3 spells CAISGGTGGEKLFF. CDR3 sequence (DNA): TGTGCCATCAGTGGCGGGACAGGGGGTGAAAAACTGTTTTTT.

The V and J genes are TRBV11-2 and TRBJ2-5; 7 positions match TRBD2. V trimming: 3 bases; J trimming: 5 bases; junction bases outside the gene matches: 6. Looked up from germline, CDR1 is SGHAT and CDR2 is FQNNGV. The CDR3 is made up of 14 amino acids. DNA for the CDR3: TGTGCCAGCAGCTTGCGGGGGACCAGGGAGACCCAGTACTTC. Its translation: CASSLRGTRETQYF. Drawing the rest from reference TRBV11-2 and TRBJ2-5, the complete variable domain is EAGVAQSPRYKIIEKRQSVAFWCNPISGHATLYWYQQILGQGPKLLIQFQNNGVVDDSQLPKDRFSAERLKGVDSTLKIQPAKLEDSAVYLCASSLRGTRETQYFGPGTRLLVL.

The chain has TRBV11-3 and TRBJ1-5; TRBD1 matches at 8 bases. With 1 base clipped from V and 8 bases from J, the junction kept 7 bases outside the gene matches. The CDR3 is 15 amino acids. Germline-derived CDR1 and CDR2 are SGHNT and YENEEA. The CDR3 bases are TGTGCCAGCAGCTTAGGGGGGACAGGTCAAGAGCCCCAGCATTTT. Protein: CASSLGGTGQEPQHF.

V is TRBV7-8 and J is TRBJ1-2; TRBD1 matches 10 bases. The germline V gene has CDR1 SGHVS and CDR2 FQNEAQ. The CDR3 spans 15 residues. The J segment lost 4 bases and the V segment lost 0 bases, leaving 2 bases of the junction unmatched. CDR3 bases: TGTGCCAGCAGCTTAGCCGGGACAGGGGCCTATGGCTACACCTTC. Translated, it gives CASSLAGTGAYGYTF.

The chain carries TRBV24-1 and TRBJ1-4, with TRBD1 matching 7 bases. V dropped 4 bases and J dropped 4; count of bases not matched to a gene: 2. The CDR3 totals 14 residues. In germline, CDR1 is KGHDR, CDR2 SFDVKD. Here the CDR3 DNA reads TGTGCCACCAGTGACCGGGACAGTAATGAAAAACTGTTTTTT. Translating it yields CATSDRDSNEKLFF.

For the CDR3, the DNA is TGTGCCAGCAGCCAAGATATAGGACTACCCTACGAGCAGTACTTC. Translating gives CASSQDIGLPYEQYF. The chain uses TRBV3-1 (or the pseudogene TRBV3-2) and TRBJ2-7; the D gene is possibly TRBD2 (6 bases). Trimming removed 0 bases at V and 2 bases at J, with 11 bases between. The germline CDR1 and CDR2 sequences are LGHDT and YNNKEL (reference sequence). The CDR3 covers 15 residues.

The chain uses TRBV5-6 and TRBJ2-3; D might be TRBD2 (5 bases). The germline V and J ends were trimmed by 1 base and 0 bases, with 9 bases remaining between them. The CDR3 spans 15 residues. Germline CDR1 SGHDT, CDR2 YYEEEE. The CDR3 nucleotides are TGTGCCAGCAGCTTGATCTGGGAGAGCACAGATACGCAGTATTTT. This translates into CASSLIWESTDTQYF.